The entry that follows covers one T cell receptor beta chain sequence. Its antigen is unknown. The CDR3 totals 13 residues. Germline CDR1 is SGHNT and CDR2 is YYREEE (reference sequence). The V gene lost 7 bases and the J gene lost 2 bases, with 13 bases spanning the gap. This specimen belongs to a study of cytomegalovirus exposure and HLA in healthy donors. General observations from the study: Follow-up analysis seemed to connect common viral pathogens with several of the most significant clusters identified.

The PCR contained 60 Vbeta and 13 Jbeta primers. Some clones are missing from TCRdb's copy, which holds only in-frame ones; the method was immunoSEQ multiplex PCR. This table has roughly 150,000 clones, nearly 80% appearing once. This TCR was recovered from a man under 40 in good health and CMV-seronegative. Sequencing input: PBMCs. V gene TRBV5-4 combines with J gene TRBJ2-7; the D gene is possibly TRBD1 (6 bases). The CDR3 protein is CASCTQGAYEQYF. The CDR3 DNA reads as TGTGCCAGCTGTACACAGGGTGCCTACGAGCAGTACTTC. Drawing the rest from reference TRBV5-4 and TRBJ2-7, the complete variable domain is ETGVTQSPTHLIKTRGQQVTLRCSSQSGHNTVSWYQQALGQGPQFIFQYYREEENGRGNFPPRFSGLQFPNYSSELNVNALELDDSALYLCASCTQGAYEQYFGPGTRLTVT.